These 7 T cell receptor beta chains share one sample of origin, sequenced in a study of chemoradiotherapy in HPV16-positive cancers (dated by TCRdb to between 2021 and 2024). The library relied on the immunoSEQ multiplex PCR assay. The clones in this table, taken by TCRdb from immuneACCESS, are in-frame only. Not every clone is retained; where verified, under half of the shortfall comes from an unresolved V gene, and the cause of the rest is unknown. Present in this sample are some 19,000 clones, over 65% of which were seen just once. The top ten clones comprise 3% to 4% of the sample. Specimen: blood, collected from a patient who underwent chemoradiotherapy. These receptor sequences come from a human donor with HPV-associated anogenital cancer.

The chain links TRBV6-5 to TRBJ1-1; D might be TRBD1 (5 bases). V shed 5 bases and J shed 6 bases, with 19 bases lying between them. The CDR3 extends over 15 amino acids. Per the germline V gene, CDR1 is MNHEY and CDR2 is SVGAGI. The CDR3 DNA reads TGTGCCAGCAGTAGGGGTCCGGGTGATATGGCTGAAGCTTTCTTT. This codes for CASSRGPGDMAEAFF.

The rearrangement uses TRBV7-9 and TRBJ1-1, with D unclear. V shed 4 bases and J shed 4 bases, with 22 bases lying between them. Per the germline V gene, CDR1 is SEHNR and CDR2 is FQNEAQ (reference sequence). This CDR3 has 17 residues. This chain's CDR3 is CASSSSETYWVGTEAFF. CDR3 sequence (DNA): TGTGCCAGCAGCTCCTCCGAAACCTACTGGGTTGGCACTGAAGCTTTCTTT.

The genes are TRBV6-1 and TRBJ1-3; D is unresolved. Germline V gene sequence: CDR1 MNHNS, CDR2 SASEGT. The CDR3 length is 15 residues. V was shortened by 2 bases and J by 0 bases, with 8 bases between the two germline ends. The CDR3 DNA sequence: TGTGCCAGCAGTGAAAACGTCAACTCTGGAAACACCATATATTTT. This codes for CASSENVNSGNTIYF.

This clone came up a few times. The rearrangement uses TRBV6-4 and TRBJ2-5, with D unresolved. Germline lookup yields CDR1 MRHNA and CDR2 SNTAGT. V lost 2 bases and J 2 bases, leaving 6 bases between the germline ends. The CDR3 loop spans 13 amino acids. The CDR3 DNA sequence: TGTGCCAGCAGTGACGGGGAACAAGAGACCCAGTACTTC. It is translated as CASSDGEQETQYF.

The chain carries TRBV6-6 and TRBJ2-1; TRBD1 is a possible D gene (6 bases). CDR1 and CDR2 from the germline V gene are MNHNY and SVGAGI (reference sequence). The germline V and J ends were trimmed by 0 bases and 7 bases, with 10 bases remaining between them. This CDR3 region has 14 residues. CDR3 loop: CASSYSAGANEQFF. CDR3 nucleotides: TGTGCCAGCAGTTACTCGGCAGGGGCGAATGAGCAGTTCTTC.

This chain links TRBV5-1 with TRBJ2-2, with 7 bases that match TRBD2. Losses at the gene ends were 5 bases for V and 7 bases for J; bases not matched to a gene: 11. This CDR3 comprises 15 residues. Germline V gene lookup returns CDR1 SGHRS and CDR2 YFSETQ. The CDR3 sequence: CASSRGLEGIGELFF. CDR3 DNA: TGCGCCAGCAGTCGCGGACTAGAAGGGATCGGGGAGCTGTTTTTT.

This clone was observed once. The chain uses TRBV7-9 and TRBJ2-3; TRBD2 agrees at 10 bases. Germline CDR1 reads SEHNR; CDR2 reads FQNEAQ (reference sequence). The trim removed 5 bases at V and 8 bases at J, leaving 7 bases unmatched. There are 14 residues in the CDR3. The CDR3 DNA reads TGTGCCAGCAGCCAACTAGCGGGGAGGGGTACGCAGTATTTT. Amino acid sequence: CASSQLAGRGTQYF. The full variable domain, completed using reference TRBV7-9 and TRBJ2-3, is DTGVSQNPRHKITKRGQNVTFRCDPISEHNRLYWYRQTLGQGPEFLTYFQNEAQLEKSRLLSDRFSAERPKGSFSTLEIQRTEQGDSAMYLCASSQLAGRGTQYFGPGTRLTVL.